This entry lists 26 T cell receptor beta chains sequenced from one sample in a study of T cell changes during pregnancy in multiple sclerosis. The table came from immunoSEQ multiplex PCR; TCRdb's copy has only in-frame clones and leaves some out. The top ten hold less than 0.3% of the sample, which has approximately 52,000 clones, roughly 92% seen once. Sequencing was performed on CD4+ T cells from peripheral blood mononuclear cells, taken in the third trimester of pregnancy. These receptor sequences come from a female donor with multiple sclerosis, enrolled in a pregnancy study.

The V call is TRBV5-6, the J call TRBJ2-7; tentatively, D is TRBD2 (5 bases). V was clipped by 3 bases and J by 3 bases, with 10 bases between them. The length of the CDR3 is 13 residues. Per germline, CDR1 SGHDT and CDR2 YYEEEE. The CDR3 DNA reads as TGTGCCAGCAGCTCGGACCGGGGCTACGAGCAGTACTTC. This codes for CASSSDRGYEQYF.

This rearrangement joins TRBV5-4 to TRBJ2-1; 7 nucleotides line up with TRBD2. The ends lost 4 bases at V and 2 bases at J; junction bases unmatched: 12. The CDR3 is 17 amino acids. CDR1 SGHNT and CDR2 YYREEE come from the germline V gene (reference sequence). CDR3 loop: CASSSSPGLPPYNEQFF. In DNA, the CDR3 is TGTGCCAGCAGCAGCAGTCCGGGACTACCCCCCTACAATGAGCAGTTCTTC. Using reference TRBV5-4 and TRBJ2-1 for the parts outside the CDR3, the full variable domain is ETGVTQSPTHLIKTRGQQVTLRCSSQSGHNTVSWYQQALGQGPQFIFQYYREEENGRGNFPPRFSGLQFPNYSSELNVNALELDDSALYLCASSSSPGLPPYNEQFFGPGTRLTVL.

Here the CDR3 reads CASSGTSGKDTQYF. The CDR3 DNA is TGTGCCAGCAGTGGGACTAGCGGTAAAGATACGCAGTATTTT. The chain joins TRBV19 to TRBJ2-3, with TRBD2 matching over 11 bases. V was clipped by 9 bases and J by 5 bases; unmatched bases: 7. The germline CDR1 and CDR2 sequences are LNHDA and SQIVND (reference sequence). There are 14 residues in the CDR3.

CDR3 in amino acids: CASGGRSVTDTQYF. The CDR3 DNA is TGTGCCAGCGGAGGTCGGTCGGTCACAGATACGCAGTATTTT. V usage is TRBV28 and J usage is TRBJ2-3; a weak D match, TRBD2 (5 bases). Germline loops: CDR1 MDHEN, CDR2 SYDVKM. Deletions cut 8 bases from V and 2 bases from J, with 14 bases between. This CDR3 has 14 residues.

CDR3 in amino acids: CASSFENRGEQFF. CDR3 DNA: TGTGCCAGCAGCTTCGAAAACAGGGGTGAGCAGTTCTTC. The chain is built from TRBV11-3 and TRBJ2-1; 7 bases match TRBD1. The CDR3 spans 13 residues. Trimming cost V 3 bases and J 9 bases; bases outside gene matches: 5. Looked up from germline, CDR1 is SGHNT and CDR2 is YENEEA.

Comment on this clone: Germline and junction disagree at one end, which may indicate a read error. Other DNA sequences within the sample encode an identical CDR3. The chain links TRBV6-5 to TRBJ1-1, with TRBD1 matching over 7 bases. From germline, CDR1 is MNHEY and CDR2 SVGAGI. The CDR3 extends over 15 amino acids. The CDR3 region is CASSPRQGGLTEAFF. The CDR3 region has the DNA TGTGCCAGCAGCCCCCGGCAGGGGGGCCTTACTGAAGCCTTCTTT.

The chain combines TRBV7-2 with TRBJ1-1, with no clear D. Germline values: CDR1 SGHTA, CDR2 FQGNSA. V was pared by 3 bases and J by 1 base, with 9 bases between. This CDR3 is built from 14 residues. CDR3 loop: CASSFQPGNTEAFF. CDR3 in DNA: TGTGCCAGCAGCTTTCAGCCGGGGAACACTGAAGCTTTCTTT.

The chain recombines TRBV7-9 with TRBJ2-1; 12 nucleotides match TRBD2. V shed 4 bases, J shed 11 bases, and the junction held 6 bases outside the gene matches. CDR1 is SEHNR and CDR2 is FQNEAQ in the germline V gene (reference sequence). CDR3 length: 14 amino acids. In nucleotides, the CDR3 is TGTGCCAGCAGCTCTAGGACTAGCGGGGATAAGCAGTTCTTC. Its translation: CASSSRTSGDKQFF.

The rearrangement joins TRBV10-3 to TRBJ1-1, with 9 bases lining up with TRBD1. The CDR3 totals 16 residues. The germline V gene has CDR1 ENHRY and CDR2 SYGVKD. Unmatched junction bases numbered 7, after V lost 1 base and J lost 4 bases. The CDR3 DNA follows: TGTGCCATCAGTGAGTATACAGGGGGCAGGAGCACTGAAGCTTTCTTT. Translation: CAISEYTGGRSTEAFF.

The J gene is TRBJ2-7, the V gene TRBV28; D unresolved. Germline values: CDR1 MDHEN, CDR2 SYDVKM. The CDR3 sequence is 12 residues long. V was cut by 3 bases and J by 0 bases, with 3 bases left in between. The CDR3 coding sequence is TGTGCCAGCAGTTTTAGCTCCTACGAGCAGTACTTC. Translation gives CASSFSSYEQYF.

The chain has TRBV27 and TRBJ1-4; D gene ambiguous. The CDR3 loop spans 15 amino acids. Between the trimmed V and J ends, which lost 2 bases and 0 bases, there was a span of 7 bases. CDR1 and CDR2 (germline): MNHEY, SMNVEV (reference sequence). The CDR3 protein is CASSLLFATNEKLFF. The CDR3 DNA reads TGTGCCAGCAGTTTACTATTTGCAACTAATGAAAAACTGTTTTTT.

The chain uses TRBV5-1 and TRBJ1-4; 9 positions match TRBD1. Germline V gene lookup returns CDR1 SGHRS and CDR2 YFSETQ. This CDR3 contains 16 residues. V lost 3 bases, J lost 6 bases, and 9 bases stayed unmatched. CDR3 amino acids: CASSSSGTGRDEKLFF. The CDR3 DNA follows: TGCGCCAGCAGCTCTTCCGGGACAGGGAGGGATGAAAAACTGTTTTTT.

The genes are TRBV2 and TRBJ2-7, with D perhaps matching TRBD2 (5 bases). This CDR3 spans 14 amino acids. V lost 0 bases to trimming and J lost 6 bases, with 12 bases between them. Germline loops: CDR1 SNHLY, CDR2 FYNNEI. The CDR3 region is CASSEALRGGEQYF. The CDR3 coding sequence is TGTGCCAGCAGTGAAGCGCTTCGGGGTGGCGAGCAGTACTTC.

This chain connects TRBV18 to TRBJ1-5; D not resolved. V dropped 3 bases and J dropped 0 bases, with 9 bases sitting between them. The CDR3 covers 15 residues. Germline V gives CDR1 KGHSH, CDR2 LQKENI. This CDR3 reads CASSPLRDSNQPQHF. The CDR3 nucleotides read TGTGCCAGCTCACCCCTCCGGGATAGCAATCAGCCCCAGCATTTT.

This clone was recorded only once. The chain has TRBV29-1 and TRBJ1-2; D ambiguous. The germline V gene encodes CDR1 SQVTM and CDR2 ANQGSEA. Trimming stripped 4 bases from V and 3 bases from J, with 18 bases between. This CDR3 has 15 amino acids. The CDR3 region is CSVVPPPGNYYGYTF. The CDR3 DNA is TGCAGCGTTGTCCCTCCGCCGGGGAATTACTATGGCTACACCTTC.

This chain uses TRBV5-4 with TRBJ2-5; D gene uncertain. The CDR3 length is 17 residues. Germline lookup yields CDR1 SGHNT and CDR2 YYREEE (reference sequence). Trimming pared 4 bases from V and 5 bases from J, leaving 24 bases between. CDR3 nucleotides: TGTGCCAGCAGCCTGGATGAGACTGTTAAACGCTGGGAGACCCAGTACTTC. This gives the protein CASSLDETVKRWETQYF.

V is TRBV6-1 and J is TRBJ1-4, with D hard to call. The CDR3 length is 15 residues. Deletions cut 8 bases from V and 7 bases from J, with 20 bases between. From germline, CDR1 is MNHNS and CDR2 SASEGT. This CDR3 is CASRVRGAIAEKLFF. CDR3 coding DNA: TGTGCCAGCCGGGTTCGGGGAGCGATAGCTGAAAAACTGTTTTTT.

The genes are TRBV6-1 and TRBJ2-7, with 8 nucleotides matching TRBD1. Germline V gene sequence: CDR1 MNHNS, CDR2 SASEGT. The trim removed 6 bases at V and 2 bases at J, leaving 0 bases unmatched. This CDR3 is 12 amino acids long. Here the CDR3 reads CASRDRAYEQYF. Here the CDR3 DNA reads TGTGCCAGCAGGGACAGGGCCTACGAGCAGTACTTC.

The rearrangement uses TRBV5-8 and TRBJ1-2; 10 bases agree with TRBD1. Germline V gene lookup returns CDR1 SGHTS and CDR2 YDEGEE. The junction had 7 bases not matched to a gene; V was cut back by 4 bases and J by 4 bases. This CDR3 has 15 amino acids. CDR3 DNA: TGTGCCAGCAGCAGCCGGGACAGGGGCGCCTATGGCTACACCTTC. Translation: CASSSRDRGAYGYTF.

The chain couples TRBV6-5 to TRBJ2-7; possible D gene TRBD1, 6 bases. The germline V gene has CDR1 MNHEY and CDR2 SVGAGI. The V and J ends lost 5 bases and 3 bases respectively, with 14 bases between them. This CDR3 has 14 amino acids. In DNA, the CDR3 is TGTGCCAGCAGTCGACAGGCCCAGGGCTACGAGCAGTACTTC. Translating it yields CASSRQAQGYEQYF.

The chain uses TRBV10-3 and TRBJ1-2; no firm D call. Germline V gives CDR1 ENHRY, CDR2 SYGVKD. The V end was cut by 0 bases, the J end by 4 bases, with 9 bases between. The CDR3 runs to 14 residues. The chain's CDR3 is CAISESMSVYGYTF. In nucleotides, the CDR3 is TGTGCCATCAGTGAGTCGATGTCAGTCTATGGCTACACCTTC.

This chain connects TRBV11-2 to TRBJ2-1; 7 bases fit TRBD2. The germline gives CDR1 SGHAT, CDR2 FQNNGV. The CDR3 has 13 amino acids. Trimming removed 0 bases from V and 8 bases from J; junction bases left unmatched: 1. DNA of the CDR3: TGTGCCAGCAGCTTAGATCGGGGGGATGAGCAGTTCTTC. Protein product: CASSLDRGDEQFF.

V is TRBV29-1 and J is TRBJ1-4; D is perhaps TRBD1 (5 bases). Germline loops: CDR1 SQVTM, CDR2 ANQGSEA. The germline V and J ends were trimmed by 3 bases and 11 bases, with 13 bases remaining between them. This CDR3 has 12 amino acids. The CDR3 DNA sequence: TGCAGCGTTGAGTTCGGGGGAGGGAAACTGTTTTTT. This encodes CSVEFGGGKLFF.

The chain has TRBV10-3 and TRBJ1-2; TRBD1 aligns across 8 bases. The CDR3 contains 16 residues. The germline CDR1 and CDR2 sequences are ENHRY and SYGVKD. V gave up 10 bases and J gave up 2 bases; unmatched junction bases: 15. CDR3 sequence (DNA): TGTGCCACGAACAGGGGGGGATTGGGGGCGAACTATGGCTACACCTTC. Translating gives CATNRGGLGANYGYTF.

The chain recombines TRBV7-9 with TRBJ2-3; 8 bases agree with TRBD1. Germline CDR1 SEHNR, CDR2 FQNEAQ (reference sequence). Unmatched junction bases numbered 6, after V lost 5 bases and J lost 2 bases. This CDR3 has 15 residues. CDR3 bases: TGTGCCAGCAGCCCGGGACAGGTTAACACAGATACGCAGTATTTT. Translating gives CASSPGQVNTDTQYF.

The chain couples TRBV30 to TRBJ1-1; D is unresolved. Germline values: CDR1 GTSNPN, CDR2 SVGIG (reference sequence). V was cut by 5 bases and J by 2 bases, with 12 bases left in between. The CDR3 totals 13 residues. The CDR3 region has the DNA TGTGCCTGGGGATTTGGAGTAAACACTGAAGCTTTCTTT. It is translated as CAWGFGVNTEAFF.